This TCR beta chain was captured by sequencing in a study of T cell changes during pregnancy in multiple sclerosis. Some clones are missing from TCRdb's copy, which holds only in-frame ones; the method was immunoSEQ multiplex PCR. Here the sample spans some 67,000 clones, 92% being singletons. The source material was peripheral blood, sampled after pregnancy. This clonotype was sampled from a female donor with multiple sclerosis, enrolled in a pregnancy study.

The CDR3 nucleotides read TGCGCCAGCAGCCAAGATGCCCCCCGGGGGGATGAGCAGTTCTTC. Translating gives CASSQDAPRGDEQFF. V gene TRBV4-3 combines with J gene TRBJ2-1, with 7 bases lining up with TRBD2. CDR3 length equals 15 residues. Germline values: CDR1 LGHNA, CDR2 YSLEER. The V gene end was trimmed by 0 bases and the J gene end by 8 bases; junction bases not matched to a gene: 7.